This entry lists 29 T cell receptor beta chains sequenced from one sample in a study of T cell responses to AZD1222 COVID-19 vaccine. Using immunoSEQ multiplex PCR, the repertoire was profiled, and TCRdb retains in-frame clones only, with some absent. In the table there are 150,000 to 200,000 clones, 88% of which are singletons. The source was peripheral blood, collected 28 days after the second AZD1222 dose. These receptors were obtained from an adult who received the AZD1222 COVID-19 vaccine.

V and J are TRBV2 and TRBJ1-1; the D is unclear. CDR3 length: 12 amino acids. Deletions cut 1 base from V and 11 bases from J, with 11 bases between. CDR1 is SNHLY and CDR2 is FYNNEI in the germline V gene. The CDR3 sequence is CASSEDVTGAFF. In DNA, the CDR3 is TGTGCCAGCAGTGAAGACGTCACTGGCGCTTTCTTT.

Here the CDR3 DNA reads TGCGCCAGCAGGCCCCTCTTTGGAACTGGAAACACCATATATTTT. Its translation is CASRPLFGTGNTIYF. The V gene is TRBV5-1, the J gene TRBJ1-3; unclear D gene. The germline V gene has CDR1 SGHRS and CDR2 YFSETQ. CDR3 size: 15 residues. V lost 5 bases, J lost 2 bases, and 14 bases lay in between.

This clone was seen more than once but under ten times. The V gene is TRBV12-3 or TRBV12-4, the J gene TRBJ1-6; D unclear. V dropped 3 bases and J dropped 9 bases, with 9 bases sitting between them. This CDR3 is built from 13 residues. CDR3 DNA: TGTGCCAGCAGTTTTGCGAATTTTTCACCCCTCCACTTT. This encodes CASSFANFSPLHF.

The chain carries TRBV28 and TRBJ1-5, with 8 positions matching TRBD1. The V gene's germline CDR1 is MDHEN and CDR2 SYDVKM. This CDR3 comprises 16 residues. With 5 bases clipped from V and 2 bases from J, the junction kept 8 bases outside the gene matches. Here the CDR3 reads CASSQHRGSGNQPQHF. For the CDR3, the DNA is TGTGCCAGCAGTCAACACAGGGGGTCTGGCAATCAGCCCCAGCATTTT.

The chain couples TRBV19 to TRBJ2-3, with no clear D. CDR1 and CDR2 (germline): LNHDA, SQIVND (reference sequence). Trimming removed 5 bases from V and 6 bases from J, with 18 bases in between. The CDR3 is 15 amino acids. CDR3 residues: CASSPYPRLDDTQYF. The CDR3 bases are TGTGCCAGTAGTCCATACCCGCGGCTAGACGATACGCAGTATTTT. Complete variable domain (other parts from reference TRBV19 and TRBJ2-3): DGGITQSPKYLFRKEGQNVTLSCEQNLNHDAMYWYRQDPGQGLRLIYYSQIVNDFQKGDIAEGYSVSREKKESFPLTVTSAQKNPTAFYLCASSPYPRLDDTQYFGPGTRLTVL.

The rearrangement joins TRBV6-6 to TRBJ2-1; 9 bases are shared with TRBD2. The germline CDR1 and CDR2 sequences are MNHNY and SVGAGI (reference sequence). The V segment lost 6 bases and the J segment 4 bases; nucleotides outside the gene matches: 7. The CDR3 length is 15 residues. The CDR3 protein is CASRLSGGTYNEQFF. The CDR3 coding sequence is TGTGCCAGCAGGTTGAGCGGGGGGACATACAATGAGCAGTTCTTC.

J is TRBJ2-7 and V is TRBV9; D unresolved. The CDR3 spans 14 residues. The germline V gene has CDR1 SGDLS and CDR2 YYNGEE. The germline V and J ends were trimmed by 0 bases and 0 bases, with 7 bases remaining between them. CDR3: CASSVGSSSYEQYF. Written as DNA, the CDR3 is TGTGCCAGCAGCGTAGGTTCAAGCTCCTACGAGCAGTACTTC. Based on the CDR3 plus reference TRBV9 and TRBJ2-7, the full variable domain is DSGVTQTPKHLITATGQRVTLRCSPRSGDLSVYWYQQSLDQGLQFLIQYYNGEERAKGNILERFSAQQFPDLHSELNLSSLELGDSALYFCASSVGSSSYEQYFGPGTRLTVT.

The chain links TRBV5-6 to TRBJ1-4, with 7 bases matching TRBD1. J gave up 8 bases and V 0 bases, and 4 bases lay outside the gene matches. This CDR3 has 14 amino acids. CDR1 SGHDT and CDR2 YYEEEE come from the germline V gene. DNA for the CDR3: TGTGCCAGCAGCTTGGACAGGGGTCAAGAAAAACTGTTTTTT. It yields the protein CASSLDRGQEKLFF.

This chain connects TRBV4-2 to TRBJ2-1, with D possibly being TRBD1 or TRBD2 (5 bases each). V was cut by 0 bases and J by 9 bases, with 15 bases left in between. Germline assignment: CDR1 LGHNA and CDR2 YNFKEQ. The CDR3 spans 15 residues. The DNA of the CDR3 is TGTGCCAGCAGCCAAGAAAGGGGTAGGAGCGGTGAGCAGTTCTTC. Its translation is CASSQERGRSGEQFF.

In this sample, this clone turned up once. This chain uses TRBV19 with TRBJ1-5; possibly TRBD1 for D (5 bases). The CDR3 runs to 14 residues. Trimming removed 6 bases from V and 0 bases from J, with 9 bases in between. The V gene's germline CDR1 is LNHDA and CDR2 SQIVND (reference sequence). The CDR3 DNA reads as TGTGCCAGTAGAAGGGGAAATAGCAATCAGCCCCAGCATTTT. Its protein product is CASRRGNSNQPQHF.

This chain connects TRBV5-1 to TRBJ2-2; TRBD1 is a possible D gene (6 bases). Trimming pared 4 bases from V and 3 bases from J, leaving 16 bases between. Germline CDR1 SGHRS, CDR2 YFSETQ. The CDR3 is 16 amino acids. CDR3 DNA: TGCGCCAGCAGCAATACAGGGCTCGGGGACACCGGGGAGCTGTTTTTT. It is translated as CASSNTGLGDTGELFF.

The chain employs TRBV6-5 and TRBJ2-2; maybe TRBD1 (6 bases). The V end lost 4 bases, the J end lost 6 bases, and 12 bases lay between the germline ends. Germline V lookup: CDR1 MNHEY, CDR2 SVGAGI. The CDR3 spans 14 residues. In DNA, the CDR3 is TGTGCCAGCAGTTTGGGGGCAGGGGCCGGGGAGCTGTTTTTT. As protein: CASSLGAGAGELFF.

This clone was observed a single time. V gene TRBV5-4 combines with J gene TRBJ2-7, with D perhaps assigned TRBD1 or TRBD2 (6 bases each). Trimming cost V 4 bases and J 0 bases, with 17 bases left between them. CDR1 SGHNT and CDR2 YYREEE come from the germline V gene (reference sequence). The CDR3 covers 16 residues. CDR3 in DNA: TGTGCCAGCAGCACGCAGAAGGGGGGACTCTCCTACGAGCAGTACTTC. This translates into CASSTQKGGLSYEQYF. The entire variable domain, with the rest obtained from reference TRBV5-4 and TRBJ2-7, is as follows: ETGVTQSPTHLIKTRGQQVTLRCSSQSGHNTVSWYQQALGQGPQFIFQYYREEENGRGNFPPRFSGLQFPNYSSELNVNALELDDSALYLCASSTQKGGLSYEQYFGPGTRLTVT.

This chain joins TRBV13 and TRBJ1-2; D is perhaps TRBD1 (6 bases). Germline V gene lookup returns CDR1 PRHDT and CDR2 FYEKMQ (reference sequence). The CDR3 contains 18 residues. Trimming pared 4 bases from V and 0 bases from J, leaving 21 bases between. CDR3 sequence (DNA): TGTGCCAGCAGCTCGACGACAGGACCTCTATTAGCTAACTATGGCTACACCTTC. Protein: CASSSTTGPLLANYGYTF. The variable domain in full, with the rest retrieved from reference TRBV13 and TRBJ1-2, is AAGVIQSPRHLIKEKRETATLKCYPIPRHDTVYWYQQGPGQDPQFLISFYEKMQSDKGSIPDRFSAQQFSDYHSELNMSSLELGDSALYFCASSSTTGPLLANYGYTFGSGTRLTVV.

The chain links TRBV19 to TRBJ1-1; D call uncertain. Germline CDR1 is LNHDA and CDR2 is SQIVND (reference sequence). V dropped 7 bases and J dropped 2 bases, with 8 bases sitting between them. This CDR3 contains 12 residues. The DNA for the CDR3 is TGTGCCAGTAATACACGAAACACTGAAGCTTTCTTT. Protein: CASNTRNTEAFF.

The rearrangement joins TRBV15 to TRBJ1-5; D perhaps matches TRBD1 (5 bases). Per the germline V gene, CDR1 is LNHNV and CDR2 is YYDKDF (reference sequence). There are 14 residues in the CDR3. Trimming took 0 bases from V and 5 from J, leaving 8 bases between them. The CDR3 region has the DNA TGTGCCACCAGCAGAGATCAGGGAGATCAGCCCCAGCATTTT. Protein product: CATSRDQGDQPQHF.

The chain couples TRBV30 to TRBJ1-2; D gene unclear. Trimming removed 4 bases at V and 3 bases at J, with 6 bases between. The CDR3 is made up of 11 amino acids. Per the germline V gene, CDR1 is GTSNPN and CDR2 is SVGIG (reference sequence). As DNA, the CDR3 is TGTGCCTGGAATTTAGACTATGGCTACACCTTC. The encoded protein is CAWNLDYGYTF.

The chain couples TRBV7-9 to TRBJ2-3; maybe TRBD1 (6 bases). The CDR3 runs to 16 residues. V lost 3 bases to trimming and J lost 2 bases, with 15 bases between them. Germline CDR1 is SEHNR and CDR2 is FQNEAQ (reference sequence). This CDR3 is CASSFSGTSATDTQYF. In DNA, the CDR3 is TGTGCCAGCAGCTTTTCCGGGACAAGCGCCACAGATACGCAGTATTTT.

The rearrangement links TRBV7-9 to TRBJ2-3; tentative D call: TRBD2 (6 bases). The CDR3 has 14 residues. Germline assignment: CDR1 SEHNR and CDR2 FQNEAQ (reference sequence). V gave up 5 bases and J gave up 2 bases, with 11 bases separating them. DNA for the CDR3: TGTGCCAGCAGCCCCAGCGGGTCCACAGATACGCAGTATTTT. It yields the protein CASSPSGSTDTQYF. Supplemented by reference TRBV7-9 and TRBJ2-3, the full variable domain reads DTGVSQNPRHKITKRGQNVTFRCDPISEHNRLYWYRQTLGQGPEFLTYFQNEAQLEKSRLLSDRFSAERPKGSFSTLEIQRTEQGDSAMYLCASSPSGSTDTQYFGPGTRLTVL.

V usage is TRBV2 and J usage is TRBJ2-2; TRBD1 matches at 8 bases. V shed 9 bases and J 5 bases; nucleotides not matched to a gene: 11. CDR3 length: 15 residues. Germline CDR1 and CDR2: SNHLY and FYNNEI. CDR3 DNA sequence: TGTGCCAGTACCAGGGGGCGCGTTTTTACCGGGGAGCTGTTTTTT. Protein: CASTRGRVFTGELFF.

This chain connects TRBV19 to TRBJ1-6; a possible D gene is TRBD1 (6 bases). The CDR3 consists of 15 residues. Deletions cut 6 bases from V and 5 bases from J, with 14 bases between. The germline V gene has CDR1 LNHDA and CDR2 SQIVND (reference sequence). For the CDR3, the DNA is TGTGCCAGTAGCCAGGGGCAGGGTAATAATTCACCCCTCCACTTT. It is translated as CASSQGQGNNSPLHF.

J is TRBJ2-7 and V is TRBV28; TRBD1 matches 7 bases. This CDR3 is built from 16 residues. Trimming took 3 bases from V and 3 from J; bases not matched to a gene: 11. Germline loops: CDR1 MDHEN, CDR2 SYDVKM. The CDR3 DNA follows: TGTGCCAGCAGTTTTTTATCCGGGACAGAATTCTACGAGCAGTACTTC. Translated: CASSFLSGTEFYEQYF.

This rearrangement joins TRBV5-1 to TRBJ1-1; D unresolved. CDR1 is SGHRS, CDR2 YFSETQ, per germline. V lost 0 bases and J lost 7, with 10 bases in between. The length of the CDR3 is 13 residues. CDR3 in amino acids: CASSLAGRVEAFF. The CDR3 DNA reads TGCGCCAGCAGCTTGGCCGGGCGGGTTGAAGCTTTCTTT.

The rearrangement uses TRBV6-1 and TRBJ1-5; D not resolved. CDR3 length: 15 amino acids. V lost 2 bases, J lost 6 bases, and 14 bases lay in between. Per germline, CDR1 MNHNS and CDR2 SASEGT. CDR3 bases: TGTGCCAGCAGTGAATTGGGTCTGGGTAGTCAGCCCCAGCATTTT. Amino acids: CASSELGLGSQPQHF.

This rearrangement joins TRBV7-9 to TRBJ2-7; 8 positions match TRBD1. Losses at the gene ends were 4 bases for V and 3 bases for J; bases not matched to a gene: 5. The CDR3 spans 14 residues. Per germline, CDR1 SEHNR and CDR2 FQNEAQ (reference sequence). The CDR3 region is CASSYLGQGYEQYF. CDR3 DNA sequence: TGTGCCAGCAGCTACCTCGGACAGGGCTACGAGCAGTACTTC.

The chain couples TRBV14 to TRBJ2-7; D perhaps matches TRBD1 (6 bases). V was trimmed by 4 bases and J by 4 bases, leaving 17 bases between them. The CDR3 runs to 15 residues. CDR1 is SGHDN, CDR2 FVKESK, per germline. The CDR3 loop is CASSLGTGLLYEQYF. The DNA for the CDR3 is TGTGCCAGCAGCCTAGGCACAGGGCTCCTATACGAGCAGTACTTC.

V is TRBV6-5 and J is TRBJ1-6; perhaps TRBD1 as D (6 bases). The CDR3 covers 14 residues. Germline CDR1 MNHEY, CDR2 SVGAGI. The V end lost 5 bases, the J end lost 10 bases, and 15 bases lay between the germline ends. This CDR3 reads CASSPGGAGSPLHF. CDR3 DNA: TGTGCCAGCAGTCCCGGGGGGGCTGGGTCACCCCTCCACTTT.

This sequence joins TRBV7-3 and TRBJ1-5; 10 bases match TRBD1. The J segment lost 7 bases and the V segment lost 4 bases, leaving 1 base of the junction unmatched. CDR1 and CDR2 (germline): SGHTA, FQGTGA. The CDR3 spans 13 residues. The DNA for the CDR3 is TGTGCCAGCAGCTGGACAGGGGGGCAGCCCCAGCATTTT. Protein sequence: CASSWTGGQPQHF.

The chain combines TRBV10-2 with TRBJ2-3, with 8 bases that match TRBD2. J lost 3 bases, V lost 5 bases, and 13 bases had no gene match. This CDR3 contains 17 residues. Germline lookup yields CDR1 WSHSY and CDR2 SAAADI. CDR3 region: CASSPPLRGGGTDTQYF. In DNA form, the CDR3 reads TGCGCCAGCAGTCCACCCTTACGGGGGGGCGGGACAGATACGCAGTATTTT.